This TCR beta chain is from a study of blood T cell repertoires in COVID-19. With 6 bases clipped from V and 8 bases from J, the junction kept 7 bases outside the gene matches. The CDR3 consists of 14 residues. Germline V lookup: CDR1 MDHEN, CDR2 SYDVKM. Using immunoSEQ multiplex PCR, the repertoire was profiled, and TCRdb retains in-frame clones only, with some absent. This sample yields 250,000 to 350,000 clones, of which 87% are seen a single time; approximately 2.2% belongs to the top ten. V gene TRBV28 combines with J gene TRBJ1-6; the match to TRBD1 covers 7 bases. The specimen was peripheral blood. The sequence was collected from a man aged 18-30 years with active or convalescent COVID-19. CDR3: CASRPGTEHSPLHF. CDR3 bases: TGTGCCAGCAGGCCCGGGACAGAACATTCACCCCTCCACTTT.